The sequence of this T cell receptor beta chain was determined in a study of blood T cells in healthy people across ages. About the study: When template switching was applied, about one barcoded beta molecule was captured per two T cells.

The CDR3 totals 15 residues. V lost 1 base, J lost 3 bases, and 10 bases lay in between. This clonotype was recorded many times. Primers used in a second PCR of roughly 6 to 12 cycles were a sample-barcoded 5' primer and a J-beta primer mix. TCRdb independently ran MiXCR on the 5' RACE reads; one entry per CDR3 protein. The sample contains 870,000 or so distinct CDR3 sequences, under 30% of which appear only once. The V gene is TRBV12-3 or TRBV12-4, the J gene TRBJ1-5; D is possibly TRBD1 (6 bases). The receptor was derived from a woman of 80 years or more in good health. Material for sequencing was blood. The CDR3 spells CASSLGLGANQPQHF. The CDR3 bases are TGTGCCAGCAGTTTAGGTTTGGGGGCCAATCAGCCCCAGCATTTT.